This TCR beta chain is drawn from a study of T cell repertoires in cytomegalovirus infection. Study overall: Public signatures in TCR beta pointed to CMV infection and matching HLA type.

This clonotype was seen at least ten times. Its antigen is unidentified. Per germline, CDR1 DFQATT and CDR2 SNEGSKA (reference sequence). The CDR3 sequence is 15 residues long. V lost 0 bases to trimming and J lost 6 bases; unmatched junction nucleotides: 8. TCRdb re-analysed the reads in MiXCR, keeping a single row per CDR3 protein. The sample includes approximately 500,000 distinct CDR3 sequences, over 9% of them seen just once. Findings of the study overall: Cumulative public TCR beta family frequency identified CMV carriers with the relevant HLA.

This clonotype was obtained from a human donor in good health (CMV status not recorded). Some clones in this sample may be carry-over from other donors' samples. This chain links TRBV20-1 with TRBJ2-3; 8 nucleotides line up with TRBD2. The specimen sequenced was PBMCs. CDR3 coding DNA: TGCAGTGCTAGAGATGGACTAGCCACAGCTGATACGCAGTATTTT. Its translation is CSARDGLATADTQYF.